The 18 T cell receptor beta chains reported below all come from one sample, sequenced in a study of spatial heterogeneity in lung cancer. Indicated time point: sample taken at primary tumor resection. In each case, whole RNA from tumor, nontumor lung or frozen PBMC was sequenced unsorted. TCRdb re-derived calls from the 5' RACE reads in MiXCR, one entry per CDR3 protein. Of tens of thousands of distinct CDR3 sequences in the sample, 7.5% are singletons; the top ten hold around 30%. This specimen was PBMCs, taken at surgery. Receptors were obtained from a male donor with early-stage non-small cell lung cancer.

Here the CDR3 DNA reads TGTGCCAGCAGCTTAGATTACGCGGTGACTAGAGACAAGACCCAGTACTTC. This translates into CASSLDYAVTRDKTQYF. This chain uses TRBV11-3 with TRBJ2-5, with D tentatively TRBD2 (6 bases). Trimming cost V 0 bases and J 6 bases, with 20 bases left between them. Germline CDR1 is SGHNT and CDR2 is YENEEA. The CDR3 contains 17 residues.

This clonotype was counted at least ten times. Here the CDR3 reads CSVEANSWTLPPASGEAFF. Here the CDR3 DNA reads TGCAGCGTTGAAGCAAATTCATGGACCCTCCCACCCGCCAGTGGCGAAGCTTTCTTT. The rearrangement uses TRBV29-1 and TRBJ1-1, with unresolved D. The CDR3 has 19 amino acids. Germline V gives CDR1 SQVTM, CDR2 ANQGSEA. Trimming left V 1 base short and J 8 bases short, with 32 bases between.

As regards this clonotype: This could be a read error, since a much larger clone is one nucleotide away. The J gene is TRBJ2-3, the V gene TRBV20-1; the D call may be TRBD1 or TRBD2 (5 bases each). CDR3 length equals 16 residues. V was shortened by 5 bases and J by 3 bases, with 21 bases between the two germline ends. Per the germline V gene, CDR1 is DFQATT and CDR2 is SNEGSKA (reference sequence). The CDR3 DNA reads as TGCAGTGCTCCCGATCGGGTGAGGGGTGGAACAGATACGCAGTATTTT. Protein: CSAPDRVRGGTDTQYF.

This chain joins TRBV27 and TRBJ1-2, with D perhaps TRBD1 (6 bases). Per germline, CDR1 MNHEY and CDR2 SMNVEV (reference sequence). The CDR3 is 14 residues long. Trimming cost V 0 bases and J 7 bases, with 12 bases left between them. CDR3 DNA: TGTGCCAGCAGTTTATCTTTTGGGGGCAGTGGCTACACCTTC. It specifies CASSLSFGGSGYTF.

This clonotype was recorded a few times. This rearrangement joins TRBV30 to TRBJ1-4, with 8 bases fitting TRBD1. V lost 5 bases to trimming and J lost 8 bases; unmatched junction nucleotides: 10. Germline-derived CDR1 and CDR2 are GTSNPN and SVGIG (reference sequence). This CDR3 is 14 amino acids long. CDR3 sequence (DNA): TGTGCCTGGGGTACAGGGACAGGATTAGAAAAACTGTTTTTT. Its translation: CAWGTGTGLEKLFF.

This clonotype was seen at least ten times. The chain joins TRBV5-1 to TRBJ2-1; 9 bases are a match to TRBD2. CDR1 SGHRS and CDR2 YFSETQ come from the germline V gene. J was trimmed by 5 bases and V by 1 base; bases with no gene match: 4. The CDR3 has 15 amino acids. The CDR3 here is CASSLRREGDNEQFF. CDR3 in DNA: TGCGCCAGCAGCTTGCGGCGGGAGGGCGACAATGAGCAGTTCTTC.

This clonotype was detected ten times or more. The V gene is TRBV6-5, the J gene TRBJ1-2, with 9 bases that match TRBD1. In germline, CDR1 is MNHEY, CDR2 SVGAGI. The V gene end was trimmed by 6 bases and the J gene end by 7 bases; junction bases not matched to a gene: 9. The length of the CDR3 is 14 residues. CDR3 residues: CASSLDRGPRGYTF. The CDR3 DNA sequence: TGTGCCAGCAGCCTGGACAGGGGCCCGCGTGGCTACACCTTC.

This clonotype appeared many times. The chain employs TRBV24-1 and TRBJ1-1; D might be TRBD1 (6 bases). Trimming took off 5 bases at V and 4 bases at J, with 13 bases between the two ends. The CDR3 is 14 residues long. Germline lookup yields CDR1 KGHDR and CDR2 SFDVKD. The CDR3 DNA follows: TGTGCCACCAGTGCGACAGGTGCTCTCACTGAAGCTTTCTTT. This translates into CATSATGALTEAFF.

For this clonotype: A much larger clonotype is one base distant, so this may be a read error. The gene calls are TRBV2 and TRBJ2-5; the match to TRBD1 covers 8 bases. CDR1 and CDR2 from the germline V gene are SNHLY and FYNNEI. CDR3 length: 15 amino acids. Trimming cost V 8 bases and J 6 bases; bases outside gene matches: 14. CDR3 nucleotide sequence: TGTGCCAGCGGTGTTGAACAGGGGGTTTGGAAGACCCAGTACTTC. This gives the protein CASGVEQGVWKTQYF.

V is TRBV11-2 and J is TRBJ2-3; D remains unclear. V gave up 1 base and J gave up 0 bases, with 8 bases separating them. The germline CDR1 and CDR2 sequences are SGHAT and FQNNGV. The CDR3 runs 15 residues. The CDR3 DNA reads TGTGCCAGCAGCTTAGGTCCGATTAGCACAGATACGCAGTATTTT. Amino acid sequence: CASSLGPISTDTQYF.

This clonotype was seen ten or more times. The chain links TRBV15 to TRBJ2-1; D not resolved. The CDR3 spans 14 residues. Germline values: CDR1 LNHNV, CDR2 YYDKDF (reference sequence). Trimming stripped 0 bases from V and 3 bases from J, with 6 bases between. For the CDR3, the DNA is TGTGCCACCAGCAGAGATAACAGCTACAATGAGCAGTTCTTC. Translation gives CATSRDNSYNEQFF.

Points on this clonotype: A read error may explain this, as a much larger clone is one base away. CDR3 nucleotides: TGCGCCAGCAGCCAAGAACCATTAAGGACTTCGAACACCGGGGAGCTGTTTTTT. It codes for CASSQEPLRTSNTGELFF. V and J are TRBV4-3 and TRBJ2-2, with D possibly matching TRBD2 (5 bases). Trimming cost V 0 bases and J 0 bases, with 14 bases left between them. The CDR3 runs 18 residues. Germline assignment: CDR1 LGHNA and CDR2 YSLEER.

The table lists this clonotype with many counts. The V gene is TRBV12-3 or TRBV12-4, the J gene TRBJ2-5; TRBD2 matches 9 bases. With V trimmed by 6 bases and J by 5 bases, 7 bases remained unmatched. The CDR3 consists of 14 residues. The CDR3 DNA is TGTGCCAGCAGCGGCGGGGGGGTCCCGGAGACCCAGTACTTC. It translates to CASSGGGVPETQYF.

This clonotype was counted ten times or more. The genes are TRBV20-1 and TRBJ1-1; 7 bases line up with TRBD1. The germline V gene has CDR1 DFQATT and CDR2 SNEGSKA (reference sequence). This CDR3 is 14 amino acids long. The V and J ends lost 3 bases and 1 base, in that order; junction bases with no gene match: 5. CDR3 amino acids: CSARIQGGNTEAFF. In DNA form, the CDR3 reads TGCAGTGCTAGGATCCAGGGGGGGAACACTGAAGCTTTCTTT.

This clonotype was recorded many times. This chain joins TRBV12-5 and TRBJ2-1; 7 positions match TRBD2. V lost 6 bases, J lost 8 bases, and 13 bases stayed unmatched. The CDR3 runs 15 residues. From germline, CDR1 is LGHNT and CDR2 FRNRAP. CDR3 sequence (DNA): TGTGCTAGTGGGTATCAGGGCGGGAGTAGTGATGAGCAGTTCTTC. Translated: CASGYQGGSSDEQFF.

This clonotype was detected many times. The chain joins TRBV24-1 to TRBJ2-5; a weak D match, TRBD2 (5 bases). V lost 2 bases to trimming and J lost 5 bases, with 14 bases between them. The CDR3 runs 15 residues. Per germline, CDR1 KGHDR and CDR2 SFDVKD. The CDR3 loop reads CATSDYTSGRETQYF. The CDR3 DNA follows: TGTGCCACCAGTGATTACACCAGCGGCCGGGAGACCCAGTACTTC.

This clonotype was counted many times. The gene calls are TRBV19 and TRBJ1-2; weak D call: TRBD1 (5 bases). The V and J ends lost 8 bases and 3 bases respectively, with 19 bases between them. The CDR3 has 15 amino acids. CDR1 is LNHDA, CDR2 SQIVND, per germline (reference sequence). CDR3 in DNA: TGTGCCAGTCGTCAGGTCGGGGCCGCCGACTATGGCTACACCTTC. Translated, it gives CASRQVGAADYGYTF. The variable domain in full, with the rest retrieved from reference TRBV19 and TRBJ1-2, is DGGITQSPKYLFRKEGQNVTLSCEQNLNHDAMYWYRQDPGQGLRLIYYSQIVNDFQKGDIAEGYSVSREKKESFPLTVTSAQKNPTAFYLCASRQVGAADYGYTFGSGTRLTVV.

This clonotype was observed at least ten times. The chain links TRBV6-2 or TRBV6-3 to TRBJ1-2; D gene ambiguous. This CDR3 has 15 amino acids. The V end was cut by 7 bases, the J end by 8 bases, with 23 bases between. The germline CDR1 and CDR2 sequences are MNHEY and SVGEGT. This CDR3 reads CASTTDGLAKKGYTF. CDR3 in DNA: TGTGCCAGCACCACGGACGGACTTGCGAAGAAGGGCTACACCTTC.